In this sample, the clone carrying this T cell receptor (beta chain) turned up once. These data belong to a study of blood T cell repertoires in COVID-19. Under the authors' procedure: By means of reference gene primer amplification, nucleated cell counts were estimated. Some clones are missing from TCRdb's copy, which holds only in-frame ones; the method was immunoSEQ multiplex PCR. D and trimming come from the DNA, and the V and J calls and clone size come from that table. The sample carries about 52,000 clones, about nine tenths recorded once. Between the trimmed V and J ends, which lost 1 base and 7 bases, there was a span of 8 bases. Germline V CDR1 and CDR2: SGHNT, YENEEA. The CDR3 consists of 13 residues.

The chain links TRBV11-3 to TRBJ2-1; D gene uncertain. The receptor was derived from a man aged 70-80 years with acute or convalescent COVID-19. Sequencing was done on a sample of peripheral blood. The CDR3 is CASSLAELNEQFF. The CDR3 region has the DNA TGTGCCAGCAGCTTAGCGGAGCTAAATGAGCAGTTCTTC.